A single sample gave rise to the 3 T cell receptor beta chains below, sequenced in a study of CD8 T cells in Susac syndrome. About 0.5 to 1 ug RNA was reverse transcribed with random hexamers. Each CDR3 protein gets one entry after TCRdb re-called the immunoSEQ multiplex PCR reads with MiXCR. The data contain about 160,000 distinct CDR3 sequences, around 92% of them singletons. The sample was CD4+ T cells from PBMCs. The receptor source for this set is a human donor in good health.

The chain carries TRBV7-9 and TRBJ2-5; no reliable D call. V was shortened by 5 bases and J by 0 bases, with 16 bases between the two germline ends. Germline-derived CDR1 and CDR2 are SEHNR and FQNEAQ (reference sequence). CDR3 length equals 16 residues. This chain's CDR3 is CASSPWSPAYQETQYF. Here the CDR3 DNA reads TGTGCCAGCAGCCCGTGGAGTCCTGCGTACCAAGAGACCCAGTACTTC.

The chain links TRBV7-2 to TRBJ2-5; 8 nucleotides align to TRBD1. Trimming cost V 5 bases and J 5 bases; bases outside gene matches: 10. The CDR3 has 15 residues. Germline V CDR1 and CDR2: SGHTA, FQGNSA. The CDR3 DNA reads as TGTGCCAGCAGCGCCCGGACAGGGAAAGATGAGACCCAGTACTTC. It is translated as CASSARTGKDETQYF. Filled out from reference TRBV7-2 and TRBJ2-5, the complete variable domain reads GAGVSQSPSNKVTEKGKDVELRCDPISGHTALYWYRQSLGQGLEFLIYFQGNSAPDKSGLPSDRFSAERTGGSVSTLTIQRTQQEDSAVYLCASSARTGKDETQYFGPGTRLLVL.

The V gene is TRBV20-1, the J gene TRBJ2-7; 10 nucleotides line up with TRBD2. J gave up 0 bases and V 2 bases, and 13 bases lay outside the gene matches. The CDR3 loop spans 18 amino acids. The germline CDR1 and CDR2 sequences are DFQATT and SNEGSKA (reference sequence). CDR3 bases: TGCAGTGCTAGAACGTTCACTAGCGGGAAAAGGGGCTCCTACGAGCAGTACTTC. This sequence encodes CSARTFTSGKRGSYEQYF.